This T cell receptor (beta chain) was profiled in a study of blood T cell repertoires in COVID-19 (dated by TCRdb to the early 2020s). Context from the whole study: Samples from collaborators originated in the United States, Italy and Spain and spanned both the acute and convalescent phases of COVID-19. The prospective study material was composed of cDNA or gDNA derived from T cells, B-cell-depleted T cells, or PBMCs. Deeply sampled blood TCRbeta repertoires from subjects exposed to, actively infected with, or recovered from COVID-19 were included in the dataset. The repertoires were released in a freely available public database intended as a resource for research on the immune response to SARS-CoV-2. The samples were drawn from the first 160 participants of the ongoing ImmuneRACE study and from some 1,300 subjects provided by 6 global collaborators. Nearly every sample came with metadata listing a de-identified subject ID, COVID-19 status, age in years and sex. HLA class I and class II types, where available, came from metadata supplied by the sample provider rather than from assay-based typing. Points the paper makes about the study in general: Clinical and demographic metadata were provided uncurated, with the amount varying by source and participant.

About this clone: The specificity of this receptor is unknown. Within one base of it there is no much larger clone, and no base qualities were kept.

The CDR3 spans 14 residues, from the cysteine through the phenylalanine. Only CDR3 DNA is held: 42 bases, read in frame from base 1. CDR1 and CDR2 were assigned from the germline V gene as SGHTA and FQGNSA. Trimming takes 8 bases from V and 2 bases from J, and the germline ends sit 16 bases apart. The collaborating institutions used their own protocols to collect whole blood in K2EDTA tubes. For TCRbeta analysis, collaborator samples were shipped as frozen whole blood, as isolated PBMCs, or as DNA extracted from either sample type. TCRbeta CDR3 regions were amplified from genomic DNA using the immunoSEQ Assay, a bias-controlled multiplex PCR. The published analysis was carried out like this. Nucleated cell counts per sample were estimated from amplification of reference gene primers within the assay. To quantify the absolute abundance of each unique TCRbeta CDR3 rearrangement, sequence reads were collapsed and filtered. For each sample, productive Simpson clonality was calculated by taking the square root of Simpson's diversity index across productive rearrangements. TCRdb obtained this table from immuneACCESS and retained in-frame rearrangements with V and J assigned. These tables miss some clones; where compared with another copy, unresolved V genes account for less than half of the shortfall, and the remainder is unexplained. V, J and clone size were drawn from that table, and D and trimming were deduced from the DNA. The sample includes 70,000 or so clones, with 85% to 90% observed a single time. Jointly, the top ten make up roughly a tenth of the sample.

The TCR was taken from a man between 65 and 85 years old with active or convalescent COVID-19. The chain uses TRBV7-2 and TRBJ2-7, with TRBD1 tentatively as D gene (6 bases match). Sequencing was carried out using peripheral blood. The nucleotide sequence reads TGTGCCAGCGGCATCGGCAGGGGCGCCTACGAGCAGTACTTC. This is translated as CASGIGRGAYEQYF. Reference TRBV7-2 and TRBJ2-7 proteins supply the regions before and after the CDR3; the full variable domain is: GAGVSQSPSNKVTEKGKDVELRCDPISGHTALYWYRQSLGQGLEFLIYFQGNSAPDKSGLPSDRFSAERTGGSVSTLTIQRTQQEDSAVYLCASGIGRGAYEQYFGPGTRLTVT.